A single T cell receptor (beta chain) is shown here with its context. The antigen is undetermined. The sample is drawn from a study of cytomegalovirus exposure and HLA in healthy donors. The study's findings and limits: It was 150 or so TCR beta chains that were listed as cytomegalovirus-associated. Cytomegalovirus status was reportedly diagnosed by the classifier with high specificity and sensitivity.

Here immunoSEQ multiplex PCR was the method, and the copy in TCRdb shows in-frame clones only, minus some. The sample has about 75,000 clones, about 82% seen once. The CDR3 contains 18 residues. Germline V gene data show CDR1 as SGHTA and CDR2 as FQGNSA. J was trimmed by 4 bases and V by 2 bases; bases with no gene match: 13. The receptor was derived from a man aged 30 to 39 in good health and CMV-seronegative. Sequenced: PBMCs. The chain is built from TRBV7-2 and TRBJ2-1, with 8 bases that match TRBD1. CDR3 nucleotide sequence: TGTGCCAGCAGCTTAAGGTGGGTCCAGGGGGCGAGTTACAATGAGCAGTTCTTC. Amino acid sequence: CASSLRWVQGASYNEQFF. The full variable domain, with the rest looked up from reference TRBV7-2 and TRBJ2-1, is GAGVSQSPSNKVTEKGKDVELRCDPISGHTALYWYRQSLGQGLEFLIYFQGNSAPDKSGLPSDRFSAERTGGSVSTLTIQRTQQEDSAVYLCASSLRWVQGASYNEQFFGPGTRLTVL.